Presented here are 5 T cell receptor beta chains from one specimen sequenced in a study of T cell repertoires in cytomegalovirus infection. One entry per CDR3 protein, called by TCRdb with MiXCR from the reads. The sample shows about 230,000 distinct CDR3 sequences, 22% of them seen only once. Sequencing was done on a sample of CD8+ T cells from PBMCs. These receptors came from a human donor in good health (CMV status not recorded). Some clones in this sample may be carry-over from other donors' samples.

This clonotype showed up many times. The chain has TRBV12-3 or TRBV12-4 and TRBJ2-7; 8 bases fit TRBD1. The CDR3 spans 14 residues. V lost 5 bases, J lost 3 bases, and 6 bases stayed unmatched. The CDR3 nucleotides read TGTGCCAGCAGTGGGGCAGGGGGCTTCTACGAGCAGTACTTC. Its translation is CASSGAGGFYEQYF.

The rearrangement joins TRBV7-9 to TRBJ2-1, with D uncertain. This CDR3 has 14 amino acids. Germline CDR1 is SEHNR and CDR2 is FQNEAQ (reference sequence). V shed 3 bases and J shed 7 bases, with 13 bases lying between them. The CDR3 nucleotides read TGTGCCAGCAGCTTCCCGCGCGGACGAAATGAGCAGTTCTTC. Amino acids: CASSFPRGRNEQFF.

The chain recombines TRBV28 with TRBJ2-3; a weak D match, TRBD2 (6 bases). CDR1 is MDHEN and CDR2 is SYDVKM in the germline V gene. This CDR3 spans 15 amino acids. Deletions cut 5 bases from V and 0 bases from J, with 12 bases between. CDR3 in DNA: TGTGCCAGCAGTCACGGACTAACTAGCACAGATACGCAGTATTTT. Protein product: CASSHGLTSTDTQYF.

The chain recombines TRBV7-8 with TRBJ2-7, with 8 bases lining up with TRBD1. J gave up 13 bases and V 0 bases, and 14 bases lay outside the gene matches. This CDR3 has 15 residues. Germline V gene data show CDR1 as SGHVS and CDR2 as FQNEAQ. The CDR3 DNA follows: TGTGCCAGCAGCTTAGCCAGCTCTTATTTGGACAGGGACTACTTC. It codes for CASSLASSYLDRDYF.

V is TRBV12-3 or TRBV12-4 and J is TRBJ2-7; TRBD1 or TRBD2 may be the D gene (5 bases each). V was cut by 5 bases and J by 3 bases, with 20 bases left in between. The CDR3 has 16 amino acids. CDR3 sequence: CASSGPGTFGGYEQYF. The CDR3 DNA sequence: TGTGCCAGCAGTGGGCCCGGGACGTTCGGCGGCTACGAGCAGTACTTC.